These 7 T cell receptor beta chains share one sample of origin, sequenced in a study of regulatory T cells in long-lasting Graves disease (dated by TCRdb to the early 2020s). Read against the paper, the sample's time point label means: newly diagnosed GD, antithyroid drugs for less than 3 months. For both TCR sequencing and RNA sequencing, RNA was extracted from PBMCs in TRIzol. Library generation was performed with multiplex PCR. The data were produced on an Illumina HiSeq 4000. To build TCR beta libraries, CDR3 regions were amplified by Arm-PCR using iRepertoire HTBI primers. TCRdb reran the public reads through fastp at Q25 and MiXCR, keeping productive beta chains. Each CDR3 protein appears once, grouped with its most common genes and DNA. Counted in this sample were roughly 350,000 distinct CDR3 sequences; approximately 15% of them appeared once. Jointly, the top ten make up less than 35% of the sample.

The same specimen was also included in a second study, on T cells in Graves' hyperthyroidism and ophthalmopathy.

Sequences were derived from peripheral blood mononuclear cells (PBMCs), sampled at new diagnosis, from a patient treated with antithyroid drugs. The receptor source for this set is a man between 40 and 49 years old with Graves disease. Donor details come from another sample of the same person, matched by shared clones.

This clonotype was seen more than once but under ten times. The V gene is TRBV6-5, the J gene TRBJ2-3; 8 bases are a match to TRBD1. With the DNA end fitting TRBJ2-7 better, the J assignment may be wrong. The CDR3 totals 20 residues. Germline CDR1 is MNHEY and CDR2 is SVGAGI. Here the CDR3 DNA reads TGTGCCAGCAGTTACCATCCCACCCCACCTTTCAGGACAGGGTCCTACGAGCAGTACTTC. Translation gives CASSYHPTPPFRTGSYEQYF.

V usage is TRBV11-2 and J usage is TRBJ2-3; 12 nucleotides align to TRBD2. CDR3 length equals 19 residues. J gave up 3 bases and V 5 bases, and 15 bases lay outside the gene matches. Germline V CDR1 and CDR2: SGHAT, FQNNGV. The CDR3 DNA sequence: TGTGCCAGCAGCCCAAAAACTAGCGGGAGGCCCCGGAGTACAGATACGCAGTATTTT. Amino acids: CASSPKTSGRPRSTDTQYF.

This clonotype was seen ten or more times. The chain links TRBV5-1 to TRBJ2-3; 9 nucleotides line up with TRBD2. This CDR3 spans 21 amino acids. V was clipped by 4 bases and J by 3 bases; unmatched bases: 24. The V gene's germline CDR1 is SGHRS and CDR2 YFSETQ. The CDR3 sequence is CASSRFKPDFSGGYVTDTQYF. The CDR3 DNA reads TGCGCCAGCAGCCGCTTTAAACCGGACTTTAGCGGGGGTTACGTGACAGATACGCAGTATTTT. Full variable domain (remainder filled in from reference TRBV5-1 and TRBJ2-3): KAGVTQTPRYLIKTRGQQVTLSCSPISGHRSVSWYQQTPGQGLQFLFEYFSETQRNKGNFPGRFSGRQFSNSRSEMNVSTLELGDSALYLCASSRFKPDFSGGYVTDTQYFGPGTRLTVL.

The chain recombines TRBV18 with TRBJ2-7; the match to TRBD1 covers 9 bases. This CDR3 has 14 residues. Germline V CDR1 and CDR2: KGHSH, LQKENI. V lost 2 bases, J lost 5 bases, and 4 bases stayed unmatched. The CDR3 is CASSPETGGHEQYF. Here the CDR3 DNA reads TGTGCCAGCTCACCAGAGACAGGGGGTCACGAGCAGTACTTC.

This clonotype came up many times. V usage is TRBV18 and J usage is TRBJ2-3; 9 nucleotides match TRBD1. J lost 3 bases, V lost 4 bases, and 5 bases had no gene match. The CDR3 consists of 15 residues. Per germline, CDR1 KGHSH and CDR2 LQKENI. The DNA of the CDR3 is TGTGCCAGCTCACGGACAGGGGATGAGACAGATACGCAGTATTTT. It yields the protein CASSRTGDETDTQYF.

This clonotype was detected ten times or more. This chain joins TRBV3-1 and TRBJ2-1; D not resolved. Germline V gene sequence: CDR1 LGHDT, CDR2 YNNKEL (reference sequence). V was shortened by 4 bases and J by 2 bases, with 12 bases between the two germline ends. The CDR3 runs 15 residues. Written as DNA, the CDR3 is TGTGCCAGCAGCCTCGACCGTTCGGCCTACAATGAGCAGTTCTTC. Translated: CASSLDRSAYNEQFF.

The chain combines TRBV6-1 with TRBJ2-5, with D perhaps matching TRBD2 (5 bases). From germline, CDR1 is MNHNS and CDR2 SASEGT. The CDR3 runs 14 residues. Trimming stripped 8 bases from V and 5 bases from J, with 18 bases between. The CDR3 sequence: CASRGPGRTETQYF. CDR3 in DNA: TGTGCCAGCCGAGGGCCGGGCCGGACGGAGACCCAGTACTTC.